Detailed here is one TCR beta chain. The antigen it binds to is not known. The input lacks base qualities; no much larger clone sits a single base away. The protocol used for the library was the immunoSEQ multiplex PCR assay. The original methods were these. A statistical classification framework was developed to diagnose cytomegalovirus status using the catalog of TCR beta chain sequences. TCRdb took over this immuneACCESS table, retaining in-frame rearrangements with V and J assigned. Such tables are incomplete; in checked studies, under half of the missing clones stem from an unresolved V gene, and the remainder is unexplained. V and J calls and clone size are as listed in that table; D and trimming were resolved from the DNA. In all, the sample holds tens of thousands of clones, and 94% of those were seen once. 1.5% to 2% of the sample is taken by the ten largest. This entry belongs to a study of cytomegalovirus exposure and HLA in healthy donors (dated by TCRdb to the late 2010s). Background for the entire study: A later analysis indicated that the 95 to 150 validation repertoires were generated on the platform also employed for the 666 repertoires of the first cohort. The study aimed to test whether signatures of past pathogen exposure could be identified by cataloging public T cell receptors. The study combined high-throughput TCR immunosequencing, statistical association of individual TCRs with disease status, and machine learning to predict cytomegalovirus infection status. A separate validation cohort of more than 100 different subjects was used in addition to the roughly 700-subject first cohort.

Findings and caveats that apply to the study as a whole: A later analysis lacked HLA typing for the validation cohort, so it scored co-occurrence in that cohort across all 110 or so repertoires. According to the authors, the approach could potentially be generalized to other disease states and immunological phenotypes. Most TCR sequences were seen in very few donors, while some public TCRs were found in many individuals. The study listed 150 to 200 TCR beta chains as associated with cytomegalovirus. Three of the identified cytomegalovirus-associated TCR beta chains were confirmed in vitro to be specific for cytomegalovirus antigens. In a later analysis, TCRs clustered in the first cohort were found to also tend to co-occur in the 110 or so validation repertoires, with about 93% of cluster scores above 0. The classifier was reported to diagnose cytomegalovirus status with high specificity and sensitivity in both the original cohort and the validation cohort.

CDR1 and CDR2 are read off the germline V gene (reference sequence) as GTSNPN and SVGIG. Clipping removes 7 bases from V and 6 bases from J, with 7 as the unmatched junction base count. The CDR3 starts with the cysteine, ends with the phenylalanine, and has 13 residues. Only the CDR3 region is kept as DNA, spanning 39 bases read in frame from base 1. Donors formed part of the validation cohort, which comprised over a hundred subjects and was distinct from the first cohort of fewer than 750 subjects. The receptor comes from a woman younger than 35 in good health and CMV-seropositive. The sample consisted of PBMCs. The V gene is TRBV30 and the J gene is TRBJ2-7; 12 nucleotides in the junction match TRBD2. CDR3 sequence: CASSGRVRPEQYF. Read as DNA, the sequence is TGTGCCTCTAGCGGGAGGGTTCGACCCGAGCAGTACTTC.